This TCR beta chain was captured in a study of response to subunit inactivated influenza vaccine. Each CDR3 protein gets one entry after TCRdb re-called the RT-PCR reads with MiXCR. The sample shows 800,000 to 1,000,000 distinct CDR3 sequences, roughly 20% of them seen only once. Study-wide results and limits: Seasonal influenza vaccination, on each occasion, was suggested by the authors to recruit few new T cells.

This clonotype was picked up a small number of times. Its antigen is currently unknown. Germline assignment: CDR1 MNHEY and CDR2 SVGAGI. The CDR3 is 16 residues long. The V gene lost 1 base and the J gene lost 11 bases, with 24 bases spanning the gap. V and J are TRBV6-5 and TRBJ2-7; either TRBD1 or TRBD2 may supply D (5 bases each). This specimen consisted of PBMCs from blood, obtained more than 4 days after vaccination. The sequence came from a man aged 50 to 60 who received an inactivated influenza vaccine. The DNA for the CDR3 is TGTGCCAGCAGTTACTTACTACCCCTAAGGGGTAAGGAGGAGTACTTC. Translated: CASSYLLPLRGKEEYF.